The 32 T cell receptor beta chains below come from one sample, sequenced in a study of T cell responses to AZD1222 COVID-19 vaccine. The repertoire was sequenced with immunoSEQ multiplex PCR; TCRdb's copy has only in-frame clones and lacks some. Of 94,000 or so clones detected, roughly 88% appear once; the ten largest clones hold roughly 26%. The source was peripheral blood, collected on day 0 of AZD1222 vaccination. The source is an adult in good health.

CDR3 sequence reads: CASSLIAGGDTQYF. In DNA, the CDR3 is TGCGCCAGCAGCTTGATAGCGGGAGGAGATACGCAGTATTTT. The chain uses TRBV5-1 and TRBJ2-3; 10 bases align to TRBD2. CDR3 size: 14 residues. V was clipped by 1 base and J by 5 bases; unmatched bases: 1. CDR1 and CDR2 from the germline V gene are SGHRS and YFSETQ.

J is TRBJ2-1 and V is TRBV7-3; perhaps TRBD2 as D (5 bases). Germline loops: CDR1 SGHTA, CDR2 FQGTGA. V was trimmed by 1 base and J by 8 bases, leaving 12 bases between them. The CDR3 extends over 14 amino acids. CDR3 residues: CASSLISLGDEQFF. The CDR3 bases are TGTGCCAGCAGCTTAATAAGTCTGGGAGATGAGCAGTTCTTC.

V usage is TRBV27 and J usage is TRBJ1-5; D is uncertain. Trimming stripped 6 bases from V and 7 bases from J, with 13 bases between. Germline-derived CDR1 and CDR2 are MNHEY and SMNVEV (reference sequence). The CDR3 is 13 amino acids. As DNA, the CDR3 is TGTGCCAGCAGCGCACGGGCCGGGCAGCCCCAGCATTTT. Its protein is CASSARAGQPQHF.

The gene calls are TRBV3-1 (or the pseudogene TRBV3-2) and TRBJ2-7, with 15 bases lining up with TRBD2. The germline gives CDR1 LGHDT, CDR2 YNNKEL (reference sequence). The CDR3 is 16 residues long. The ends lost 4 bases at V and 3 bases at J; junction bases unmatched: 4. The CDR3 DNA reads TGTGCCAGCAGCCCAGGACTAGCGGGAGGGCTCTACGAGCAGTACTTC. Amino acids: CASSPGLAGGLYEQYF.

V usage is TRBV9 and J usage is TRBJ1-2; possibly TRBD1 for D (5 bases). The CDR3 is 15 amino acids. Germline loops: CDR1 SGDLS, CDR2 YYNGEE. V lost 1 base and J 8 bases, leaving 18 bases between the germline ends. The CDR3 DNA follows: TGTGCCAGCAGCGTAATGTCAGGGCCCGGCCGGGGCTACACCTTC. Protein product: CASSVMSGPGRGYTF.

CDR3: CAWSYRLPKTQYF. The CDR3 nucleotides are TGTGCCTGGAGTTACAGACTACCGAAGACCCAGTACTTC. This chain links TRBV30 with TRBJ2-5; a possible D gene is TRBD2 (5 bases). Germline V CDR1 and CDR2: GTSNPN, SVGIG (reference sequence). This CDR3 spans 13 amino acids. The ends were cut back, 2 bases at V and 6 bases at J, with 13 bases in the middle.

The chain links TRBV4-1 to TRBJ2-7; TRBD1 might be the D (6 bases). The CDR3 has 16 amino acids. V lost 4 bases and J lost 5, with 21 bases in between. Germline V CDR1 and CDR2: MGHRA, YSYEKL. In DNA form, the CDR3 reads TGCGCCAGCAGCCTCCAAGGAGTACAGGGTATACACGAGCAGTACTTC. This translates into CASSLQGVQGIHEQYF.

V is TRBV3-1 (or the pseudogene TRBV3-2) and J is TRBJ2-1, with D tentatively TRBD2 (6 bases). The length of the CDR3 is 17 residues. The germline V and J ends were trimmed by 0 bases and 3 bases, with 15 bases remaining between them. Per the germline V gene, CDR1 is LGHDT and CDR2 is YNNKEL (reference sequence). The CDR3 loop reads CASSQDSGGLSYNEQFF. CDR3 nucleotide sequence: TGTGCCAGCAGCCAAGATAGCGGCGGGTTAAGCTACAATGAGCAGTTCTTC.

The rearrangement uses TRBV18 and TRBJ2-1; 10 bases match TRBD1. The CDR3 spans 16 residues. V shed 0 bases and J 4 bases; nucleotides not matched to a gene: 3. CDR1 and CDR2 from the germline V gene are KGHSH and LQKENI. CDR3 sequence reads: CASSPPPGQGYNEQFF. CDR3 bases: TGTGCCAGCTCACCACCCCCGGGACAGGGGTACAATGAGCAGTTCTTC.

The V and J genes are TRBV10-3 and TRBJ2-5, with 11 positions matching TRBD2. The CDR3 extends over 16 amino acids. From germline, CDR1 is ENHRY and CDR2 SYGVKD. Losses at the gene ends were 3 bases for V and 2 bases for J; bases not matched to a gene: 5. CDR3 bases: TGTGCCATCAGTGATAGTACTAGCGGGGGTCAAGAGACCCAGTACTTC. Residues: CAISDSTSGGQETQYF.

The rearrangement joins TRBV5-4 to TRBJ2-2, with a tentative D call TRBD1 (5 bases). Trimming took 0 bases from V and 4 from J, leaving 13 bases between them. CDR3 length: 16 residues. Germline assignment: CDR1 SGHNT and CDR2 YYREEE (reference sequence). CDR3 loop: CASSLVGRVGTGELFF. CDR3 in DNA: TGTGCCAGCAGCTTGGTGGGCAGGGTGGGCACCGGGGAGCTGTTTTTT. Drawing the rest from reference TRBV5-4 and TRBJ2-2, the complete variable domain is ETGVTQSPTHLIKTRGQQVTLRCSSQSGHNTVSWYQQALGQGPQFIFQYYREEENGRGNFPPRFSGLQFPNYSSELNVNALELDDSALYLCASSLVGRVGTGELFFGEGSRLTVL.

The chain carries TRBV28 and TRBJ1-2, with no clear D. The CDR3 loop spans 17 amino acids. Trimming stripped 2 bases from V and 0 bases from J, with 16 bases between. Germline lookup yields CDR1 MDHEN and CDR2 SYDVKM. CDR3 residues: CASSLNLGGVANYGYTF. CDR3 nucleotide sequence: TGTGCCAGCAGTTTAAACCTCGGAGGAGTAGCTAACTATGGCTACACCTTC.

The chain links TRBV15 to TRBJ2-1; 14 bases fit TRBD2. CDR3 size: 16 residues. Looked up from germline, CDR1 is LNHNV and CDR2 is YYDKDF (reference sequence). V dropped 0 bases and J dropped 9; count of bases not matched to a gene: 4. The CDR3, as DNA: TGTGCCACCAGCAGAGAGGGGACTAGCGGGAGTGGTGAGCAGTTCTTC. Protein: CATSREGTSGSGEQFF.

The chain links TRBV15 to TRBJ1-2, with D hard to call. The CDR3 spans 15 residues. Germline V gene lookup returns CDR1 LNHNV and CDR2 YYDKDF (reference sequence). V shed 0 bases and J shed 4 bases, with 12 bases lying between them. The CDR3 region has the DNA TGTGCCACCAGCAGAGATAGGGTGGGTAGCTATGGCTACACCTTC. Protein sequence: CATSRDRVGSYGYTF.

The chain uses TRBV6-5 and TRBJ1-5; 8 bases line up with TRBD1. From germline, CDR1 is MNHEY and CDR2 SVGAGI. CDR3 length: 15 amino acids. Trimming at V came to 0 bases and at J to 5 bases, leaving 3 bases not matched to a gene. This chain's CDR3 is CASSYSYRGDQPQHF. In nucleotides, the CDR3 is TGTGCCAGCAGTTACTCGTACAGGGGGGATCAGCCCCAGCATTTT.

The CDR3 DNA is TGTGCCTGGACCCTACGGAGAGACATCCAGGACCTGACTTTC. Amino acids: CAWTLRRDIQDLTF. The V gene is TRBV30, the J gene TRBJ2-6; D remains ambiguous. CDR1 and CDR2 from the germline V gene are GTSNPN and SVGIG (reference sequence). The CDR3 consists of 14 residues. V was cut by 4 bases and J by 15 bases, with 22 bases left in between.

The chain joins TRBV7-8 to TRBJ2-7; weak D call: TRBD1 (5 bases). V was shortened by 0 bases and J by 0 bases, with 9 bases between the two germline ends. The CDR3 length is 15 residues. Germline V CDR1 and CDR2: SGHVS, FQNEAQ. The CDR3: CASSLAHQGSYEQYF. The DNA for the CDR3 is TGTGCCAGCAGCTTAGCTCACCAGGGCTCCTACGAGCAGTACTTC.

The CDR3 DNA reads as TGTGCCAGCTCACCAATCGTGGGGGAGGGCTACGACGAGCAGTACTTC. The encoded protein is CASSPIVGEGYDEQYF. This rearrangement joins TRBV18 to TRBJ2-7; 7 nucleotides match TRBD2. The CDR3 spans 16 residues. The ends lost 2 bases at V and 5 bases at J; junction bases unmatched: 12. The germline V gene encodes CDR1 KGHSH and CDR2 LQKENI.

This chain links TRBV9 with TRBJ2-1; D uncertain. The V end lost 1 base, the J end lost 4 bases, and 12 bases lay between the germline ends. Germline loops: CDR1 SGDLS, CDR2 YYNGEE. The CDR3 contains 15 residues. CDR3 DNA: TGTGCCAGCAGCGTATTGACCAGTCGATACAATGAGCAGTTCTTC. Its translation: CASSVLTSRYNEQFF.

The CDR3 nucleotides read TGTGCCAGCAGCCGAGGACAGAACACTGAAGCTTTCTTT. Translated: CASSRGQNTEAFF. This sequence joins TRBV11-2 and TRBJ1-1, with TRBD1 as a possible D gene (5 bases). CDR3 length: 13 residues. The V end lost 5 bases, the J end lost 1 base, and 8 bases lay between the germline ends. Germline CDR1 is SGHAT and CDR2 is FQNNGV.

The J gene is TRBJ2-7, the V gene TRBV7-6, with D perhaps assigned TRBD1 or TRBD2 (5 bases each). V shed 6 bases and J shed 7 bases, with 19 bases lying between them. CDR1 SGHVS and CDR2 FNYEAQ come from the germline V gene. This CDR3 region has 14 residues. CDR3 amino acids: CASRDWDGAVEQYF. DNA for the CDR3: TGTGCCAGCAGAGACTGGGACGGTGCGGTAGAGCAGTACTTC.

V usage is TRBV7-9 and J usage is TRBJ2-1; a weak D match, TRBD2 (5 bases). Germline CDR1 SEHNR, CDR2 FQNEAQ (reference sequence). Deletions cut 7 bases from V and 0 bases from J, with 13 bases between. This CDR3 is 15 amino acids long. CDR3 residues: CASTPAASSYNEQFF. CDR3 nucleotides: TGTGCCAGCACTCCAGCGGCCTCCTCCTACAATGAGCAGTTCTTC. The variable domain in full, with the rest retrieved from reference TRBV7-9 and TRBJ2-1, is DTGVSQNPRHKITKRGQNVTFRCDPISEHNRLYWYRQTLGQGPEFLTYFQNEAQLEKSRLLSDRFSAERPKGSFSTLEIQRTEQGDSAMYLCASTPAASSYNEQFFGPGTRLTVL.

Details on this clone: Germline is not matched at one junction end, which may reflect a read error. This rearrangement joins TRBV28 to TRBJ1-1, with a possible D match to TRBD1 (5 bases). The CDR3 is made up of 13 amino acids. Germline V gene lookup returns CDR1 MDHEN and CDR2 SYDVKM. The DNA for the CDR3 is TGTGCCAGCAGGGGGCCCGCGGTACCGGTCGAGGTCTTT. Translating it yields CASRGPAVPVEVF.

The gene calls are TRBV5-1 and TRBJ2-2; D might be TRBD1 or TRBD2, each matching 5 bases. V was cut by 8 bases and J by 4 bases, with 15 bases left in between. The CDR3 runs to 14 residues. Germline V CDR1 and CDR2: SGHRS, YFSETQ. CDR3 in DNA: TGCGCCAGTAGGGACGGGCCGAGCACCGGGGAGCTGTTTTTT. It is translated as CASRDGPSTGELFF.

The V and J genes are TRBV10-2 and TRBJ1-5, with D perhaps matching TRBD1 (6 bases). This CDR3 comprises 13 residues. V was clipped by 9 bases and J by 6 bases, with 15 bases between them. Germline V gives CDR1 WSHSY, CDR2 SAAADI. The CDR3 bases are TGCGCCAGTACACAGGGAAGCGGTCAGCCCCAGCATTTT. This sequence encodes CASTQGSGQPQHF.

This clone showed up just once. The chain joins TRBV9 to TRBJ2-3; TRBD1 aligns across 7 bases. V gave up 0 bases and J gave up 1 base; unmatched junction bases: 2. The CDR3 consists of 15 residues. Germline V gene lookup returns CDR1 SGDLS and CDR2 YYNGEE. The CDR3, as DNA: TGTGCCAGCAGCGTAGTAGGACAGGGCACAGATACGCAGTATTTT. Translation: CASSVVGQGTDTQYF.

The chain employs TRBV15 and TRBJ2-7, with D maybe TRBD2 (7 bases). There are 14 residues in the CDR3. V gave up 6 bases and J gave up 3 bases, with 15 bases separating them. Germline-derived CDR1 and CDR2 are LNHNV and YYDKDF (reference sequence). The chain's CDR3 is CATRGGAGHYEQYF. The CDR3 nucleotides read TGTGCCACCAGAGGGGGGGCAGGACACTACGAGCAGTACTTC.

This chain joins TRBV3-1 (or the pseudogene TRBV3-2) and TRBJ1-1; weak D call: TRBD1 (5 bases). The V gene's germline CDR1 is LGHDT and CDR2 YNNKEL (reference sequence). The CDR3 runs 14 residues. V lost 0 bases to trimming and J lost 1 base, with 6 bases between them. The CDR3 loop reads CASSQDRGNTEAFF. CDR3 DNA sequence: TGTGCCAGCAGCCAAGATAGGGGGAACACTGAAGCTTTCTTT.

This clone was counted a few times. J is TRBJ2-4 and V is TRBV6-4, with 7 bases aligning to TRBD1. The CDR3 loop spans 16 amino acids. Germline values: CDR1 MRHNA, CDR2 SNTAGT. Trimming cost V 6 bases and J 1 base; bases outside gene matches: 9. CDR3 sequence reads: CASSPTGFGAKNIQYF. The CDR3 coding sequence is TGTGCCAGCAGCCCGACAGGGTTTGGGGCCAAAAACATTCAGTACTTC.

The rearrangement links TRBV3-1 (or the pseudogene TRBV3-2) to TRBJ1-1; D uncertain. From germline, CDR1 is LGHDT and CDR2 YNNKEL (reference sequence). The ends were cut back, 2 bases at V and 11 bases at J, with 15 bases in the middle. The CDR3 consists of 13 residues. DNA of the CDR3: TGTGCCAGCAGCCAAAACGGCCAACTGTCGGCTTTCTTT. Translation: CASSQNGQLSAFF.

The chain joins TRBV28 to TRBJ1-5, with unresolved D. CDR1 MDHEN and CDR2 SYDVKM come from the germline V gene. V gave up 6 bases and J gave up 2 bases, with 14 bases separating them. The CDR3 extends over 15 amino acids. CDR3 sequence (DNA): TGTGCCAGCAGGGCCTTTATTGCGGGCAATCAGCCCCAGCATTTT. Its translation is CASRAFIAGNQPQHF.

The genes are TRBV19 and TRBJ2-7; 15 positions agree with TRBD2. The CDR3 is 17 amino acids. The V and J ends lost 4 bases and 5 bases, in that order; junction bases with no gene match: 9. Germline V CDR1 and CDR2: LNHDA, SQIVND (reference sequence). CDR3 amino acids: CASSTPPGTSGRHEQYF. The CDR3, as DNA: TGTGCCAGTAGTACCCCCCCCGGGACTAGCGGGAGGCACGAGCAGTACTTC.